This TCR beta chain was identified in a study of vaccination effects on CD4 cells after COVID-19. Worth noting for this clone: Its antigen is unidentified.

Expansion with viral peptide pools was applied to antigen-specific CD4+ T cells by the ViraFEST assay prior to sequencing. Isolation of CD4+ T cells took place after approximately 10 days of culture. Either the BNT162b2 or mRNA-1273 vaccine was given to participants in two doses. Previously uninfected by SARS-CoV-2, the vaccine recipients also showed negative nucleocapsid antibodies. Half of the medium was exchanged for IL-2 medium on both days 3 and 7. Trimming left V 3 bases short and J 3 bases short, with 11 bases between. The CDR3 covers 14 residues. Germline CDR1 and CDR2: SGHVS and FQNEAQ. Profiling relied on immunoSEQ multiplex PCR, and the TCRdb table lists in-frame clones only, not all of them. Among about 24,000 clones, over 60% were seen once, and the ten largest hold 9.5% to 13%.

The sample was CD4+ T cells from PBMCs cultured with HCoV-NL63 spike peptides, taken after COVID-19 vaccination. This chain uses TRBV7-8 with TRBJ2-5; no firm D call. This TCR was sampled from a human donor who received a COVID-19 vaccine. The CDR3 loop is CASSFNPRKETQYF. The CDR3 region has the DNA TGTGCCAGCAGCTTTAACCCCAGGAAAGAGACCCAGTACTTC.